This record covers a single T cell receptor beta chain. Its antigen is still unknown. TCRdb used MiXCR to reprocess the 5' RACE reads, holding one entry per CDR3 protein. The table records tens of thousands of distinct CDR3 sequences, 18% of them present only once. The sample originates from a study of early T cells in non-severe SARS-CoV-2 infection. Study outcomes and limitations: Anti-spike CD8 responses were favored by VDJdb matching, which missed private and CD4 specificities.

CDR3 size: 15 residues. J lost 5 bases, V lost 4 bases, and 8 bases had no gene match. The germline V gene encodes CDR1 MNHNS and CDR2 SASEGT. The rearrangement links TRBV6-1 to TRBJ2-7, with 10 bases fitting TRBD2. Here the sequenced sample was whole blood, taken at baseline. This TCR was sampled from an adult who was a healthcare worker with PCR-confirmed SARS-CoV-2 infection or an uninfected control (not recorded which). CDR3 amino acids: CASSASAGGPNEQYF. CDR3 nucleotides: TGTGCCAGCAGTGCGTCAGCGGGAGGGCCGAACGAGCAGTACTTC.